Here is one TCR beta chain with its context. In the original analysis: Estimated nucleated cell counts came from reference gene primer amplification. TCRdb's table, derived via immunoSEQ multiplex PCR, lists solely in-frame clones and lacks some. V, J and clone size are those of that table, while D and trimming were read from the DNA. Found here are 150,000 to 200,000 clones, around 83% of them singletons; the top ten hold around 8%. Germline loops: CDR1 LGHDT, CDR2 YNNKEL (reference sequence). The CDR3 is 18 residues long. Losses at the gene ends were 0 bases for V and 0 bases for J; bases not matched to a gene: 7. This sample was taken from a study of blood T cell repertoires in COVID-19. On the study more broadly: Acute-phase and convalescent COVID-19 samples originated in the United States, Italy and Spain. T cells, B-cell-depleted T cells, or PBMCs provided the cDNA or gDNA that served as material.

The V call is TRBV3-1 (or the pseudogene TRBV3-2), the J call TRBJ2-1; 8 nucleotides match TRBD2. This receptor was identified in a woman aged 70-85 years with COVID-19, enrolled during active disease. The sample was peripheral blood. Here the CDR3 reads CASSQEPTSGSSYNEQFF. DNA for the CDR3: TGTGCCAGCAGCCAAGAGCCAACTAGCGGTTCCTCCTACAATGAGCAGTTCTTC.